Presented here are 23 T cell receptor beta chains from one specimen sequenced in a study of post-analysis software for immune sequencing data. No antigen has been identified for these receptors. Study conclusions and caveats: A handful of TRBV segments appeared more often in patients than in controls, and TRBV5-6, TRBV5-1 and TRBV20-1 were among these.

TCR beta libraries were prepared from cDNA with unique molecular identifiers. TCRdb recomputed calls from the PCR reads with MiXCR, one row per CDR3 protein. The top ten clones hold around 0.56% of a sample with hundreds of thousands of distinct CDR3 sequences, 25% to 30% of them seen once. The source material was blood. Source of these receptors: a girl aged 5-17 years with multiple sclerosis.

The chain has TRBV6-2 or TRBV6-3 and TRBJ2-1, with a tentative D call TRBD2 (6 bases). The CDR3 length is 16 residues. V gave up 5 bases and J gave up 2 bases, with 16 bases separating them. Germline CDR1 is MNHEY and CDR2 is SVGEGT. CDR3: CASSITTSTAYNEQFF. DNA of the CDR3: TGTGCCAGCAGTATCACCACTAGCACCGCCTACAATGAGCAGTTCTTC.

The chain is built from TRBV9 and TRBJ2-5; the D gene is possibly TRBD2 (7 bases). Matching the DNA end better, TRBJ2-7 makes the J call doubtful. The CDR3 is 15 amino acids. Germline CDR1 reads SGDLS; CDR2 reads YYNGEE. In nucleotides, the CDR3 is TGTGCCAGCAGCGAGGGGGGGAGGGGGAACGACGAGCAGTACTTC. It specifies CASSEGGRGNDEQYF.

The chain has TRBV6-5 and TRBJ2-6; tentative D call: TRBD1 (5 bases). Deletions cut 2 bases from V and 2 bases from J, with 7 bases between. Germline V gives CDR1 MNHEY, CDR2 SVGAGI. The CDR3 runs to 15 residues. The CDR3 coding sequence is TGTGCCAGCAGTTACGGGGCCGCTGGGGCCAACGTCCTGACTTTC. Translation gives CASSYGAAGANVLTF.

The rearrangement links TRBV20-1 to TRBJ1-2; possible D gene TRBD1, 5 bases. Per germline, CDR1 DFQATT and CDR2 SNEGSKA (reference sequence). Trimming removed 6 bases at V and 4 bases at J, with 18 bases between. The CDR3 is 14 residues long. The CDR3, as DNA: TGCAGTGCCGGCGATCAGGGTGGAGGCTATGGCTACACCTTC. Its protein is CSAGDQGGGYGYTF.

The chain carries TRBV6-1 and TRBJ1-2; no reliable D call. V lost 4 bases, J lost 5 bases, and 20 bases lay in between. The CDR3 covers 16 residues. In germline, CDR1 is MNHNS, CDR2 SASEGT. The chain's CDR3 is CASSGGSGISLYGYTF. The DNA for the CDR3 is TGTGCCAGCAGTGGTGGTTCGGGGATTTCTTTATATGGCTACACCTTC.

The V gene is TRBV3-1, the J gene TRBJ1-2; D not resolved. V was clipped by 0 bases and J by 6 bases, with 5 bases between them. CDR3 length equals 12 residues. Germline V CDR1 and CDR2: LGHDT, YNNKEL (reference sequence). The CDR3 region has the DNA TGTGCCAGCAGCCAAGAGGACGATGGCTACACCTTC. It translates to CASSQEDDGYTF.

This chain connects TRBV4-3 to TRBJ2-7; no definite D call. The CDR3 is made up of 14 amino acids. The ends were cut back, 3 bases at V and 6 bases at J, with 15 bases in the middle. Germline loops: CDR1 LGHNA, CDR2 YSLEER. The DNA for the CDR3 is TGCGCCAGCAGCCATTCTGGTGGAGTAGGCGAGCAGTACTTC. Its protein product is CASSHSGGVGEQYF.

The CDR3 DNA follows: TGTGCCACCACGACAGGAAAAGAGACCCAGTACTTC. As protein: CATTTGKETQYF. The chain is built from TRBV10-3 and TRBJ2-5, with D tentatively TRBD1 (6 bases). The V and J ends lost 10 bases and 3 bases respectively, with 12 bases between them. The CDR3 extends over 12 amino acids. The germline CDR1 and CDR2 sequences are ENHRY and SYGVKD.

The CDR3: CASTLAEGVNTEAFF. DNA for the CDR3: TGTGCCAGCACCCTCGCGGAAGGGGTGAACACTGAAGCTTTCTTT. V is TRBV28 and J is TRBJ1-1, with D possibly TRBD1 on 5 matching bases. Trimming stripped 7 bases from V and 0 bases from J, with 15 bases between. The germline V gene encodes CDR1 MDHEN and CDR2 SYDVKM. The CDR3 spans 15 residues.

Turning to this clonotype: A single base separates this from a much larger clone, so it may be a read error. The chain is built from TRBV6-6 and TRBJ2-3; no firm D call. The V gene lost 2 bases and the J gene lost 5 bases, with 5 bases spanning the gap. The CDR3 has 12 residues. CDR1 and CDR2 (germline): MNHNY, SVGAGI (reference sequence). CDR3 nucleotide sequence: TGTGCCAGCAGTTACGTCGGAGATACGCAGTATTTT. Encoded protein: CASSYVGDTQYF.

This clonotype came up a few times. CDR3 bases: TGTGCCAGCAGGCCAACCCGCTACGAGCAGTACTTC. Its translation: CASRPTRYEQYF. The J gene is TRBJ2-7, the V gene TRBV6-2 or TRBV6-3; D remains unclear. V dropped 6 bases and J dropped 3 bases, with 9 bases sitting between them. The CDR3 runs 12 residues. Germline V gene lookup returns CDR1 MNHEY and CDR2 SVGEGT.

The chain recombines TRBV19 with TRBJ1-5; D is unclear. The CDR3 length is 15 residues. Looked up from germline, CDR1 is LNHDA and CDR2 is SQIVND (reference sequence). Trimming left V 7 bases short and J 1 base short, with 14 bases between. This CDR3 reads CASTPGWGSNQPQHF. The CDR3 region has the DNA TGTGCCAGTACCCCTGGGTGGGGAAGCAATCAGCCCCAGCATTTT.

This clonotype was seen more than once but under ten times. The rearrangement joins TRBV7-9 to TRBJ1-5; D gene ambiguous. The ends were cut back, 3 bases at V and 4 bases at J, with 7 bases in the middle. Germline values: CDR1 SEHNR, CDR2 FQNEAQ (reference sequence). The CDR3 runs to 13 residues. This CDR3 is CASSFSANQPQHF. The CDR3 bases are TGTGCCAGCAGCTTTTCAGCTAATCAGCCCCAGCATTTT.

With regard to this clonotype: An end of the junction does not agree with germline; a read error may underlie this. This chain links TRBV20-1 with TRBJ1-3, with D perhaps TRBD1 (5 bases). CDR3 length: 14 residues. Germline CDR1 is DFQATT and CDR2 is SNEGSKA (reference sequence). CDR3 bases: TGCAGTGCTACCGGACATAGCTCTGGAAACACCAGATATTTT. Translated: CSATGHSSGNTRYF.

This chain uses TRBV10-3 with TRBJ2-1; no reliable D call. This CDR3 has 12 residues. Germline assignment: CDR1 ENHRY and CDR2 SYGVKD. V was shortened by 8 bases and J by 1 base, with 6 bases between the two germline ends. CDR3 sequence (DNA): TGTGCCATCGGCCCATCCTACAATGAGCAGTTCTTC. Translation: CAIGPSYNEQFF.

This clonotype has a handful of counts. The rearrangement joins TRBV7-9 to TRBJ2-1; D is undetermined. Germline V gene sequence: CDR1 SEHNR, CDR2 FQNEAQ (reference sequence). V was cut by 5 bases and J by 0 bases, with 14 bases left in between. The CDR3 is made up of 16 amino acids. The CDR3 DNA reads TGTGCCAGCAGCCGGTCATTGTCCCGCTCCTACAATGAGCAGTTCTTC. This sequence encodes CASSRSLSRSYNEQFF.

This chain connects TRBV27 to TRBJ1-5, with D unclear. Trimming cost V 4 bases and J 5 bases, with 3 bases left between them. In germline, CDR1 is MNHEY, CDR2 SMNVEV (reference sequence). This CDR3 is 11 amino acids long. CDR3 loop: CASSWHQPQHF. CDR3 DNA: TGTGCCAGCAGTTGGCATCAGCCCCAGCATTTT.

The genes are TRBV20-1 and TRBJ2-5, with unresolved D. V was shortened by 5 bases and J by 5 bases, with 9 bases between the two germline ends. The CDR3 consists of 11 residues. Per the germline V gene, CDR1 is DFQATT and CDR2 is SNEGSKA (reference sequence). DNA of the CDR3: TGCAGTGCTGTGCTTAGGGAGACCCAGTACTTC. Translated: CSAVLRETQYF.

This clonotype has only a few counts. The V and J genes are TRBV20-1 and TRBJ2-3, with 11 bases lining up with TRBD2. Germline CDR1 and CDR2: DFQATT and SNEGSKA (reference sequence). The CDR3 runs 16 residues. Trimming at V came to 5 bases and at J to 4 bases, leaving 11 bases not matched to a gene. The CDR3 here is CSASRSLAGEPDTQYF. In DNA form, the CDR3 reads TGCAGTGCTTCCCGCTCACTAGCGGGAGAACCAGATACGCAGTATTTT.

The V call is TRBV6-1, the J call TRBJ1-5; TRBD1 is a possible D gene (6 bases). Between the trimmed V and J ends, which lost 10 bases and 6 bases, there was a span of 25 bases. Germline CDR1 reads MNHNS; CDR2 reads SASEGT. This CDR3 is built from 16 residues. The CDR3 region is CATSPVPTGSGQPQHF. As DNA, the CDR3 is TGTGCCACCAGCCCGGTCCCAACAGGGTCGGGTCAGCCCCAGCATTTT.

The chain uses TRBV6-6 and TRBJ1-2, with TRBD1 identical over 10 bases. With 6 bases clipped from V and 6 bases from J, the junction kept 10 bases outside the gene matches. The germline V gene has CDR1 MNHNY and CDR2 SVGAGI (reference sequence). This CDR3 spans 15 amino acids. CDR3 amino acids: CASSRPGQGIDGYTF. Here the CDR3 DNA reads TGTGCCAGCAGCCGCCCGGGACAGGGGATCGATGGCTACACCTTC.

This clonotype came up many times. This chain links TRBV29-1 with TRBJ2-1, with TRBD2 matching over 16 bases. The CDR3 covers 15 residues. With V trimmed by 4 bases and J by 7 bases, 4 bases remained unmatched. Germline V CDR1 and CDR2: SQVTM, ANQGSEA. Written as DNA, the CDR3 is TGCAGCGTTGCAGGGACTAGCGGGAGGGCAAATGAGCAGTTCTTC. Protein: CSVAGTSGRANEQFF.

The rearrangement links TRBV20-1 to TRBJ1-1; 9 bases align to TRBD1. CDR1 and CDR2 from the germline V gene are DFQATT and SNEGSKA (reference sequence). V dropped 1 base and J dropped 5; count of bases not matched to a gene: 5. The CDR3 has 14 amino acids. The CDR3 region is CSARVGQGWTEAFF. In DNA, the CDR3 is TGCAGTGCTAGAGTTGGACAGGGGTGGACTGAAGCTTTCTTT.